These 14 T cell receptor beta chains were sequenced from one sample in a study of regulatory T cells in long-lasting Graves disease. iRepertoire HTBI primers and Arm-PCR of CDR3 regions built TCR beta libraries. TCRdb independently ran MiXCR on the multiplex PCR reads; one entry per CDR3 protein. The table records a few hundred thousand distinct CDR3 sequences, around 22% of them present only once. Time point specified: persistent/refractory GD, antithyroid drugs over 5 years with positive TRAb. Making the TCR library involved RNA that had been extracted from PBMCs. Sequencing used peripheral blood mononuclear cells (PBMCs), obtained when the disease was refractory, from a patient treated with antithyroid drugs. The receptors derive from a female donor with Graves disease.

This clonotype was picked up many times. This chain links TRBV7-3 with TRBJ1-2, with D possibly TRBD1 on 6 matching bases. The CDR3 runs to 14 residues. V was cut by 2 bases and J by 3 bases, with 10 bases left in between. In germline, CDR1 is SGHTA, CDR2 FQGTGA. The CDR3 DNA follows: TGTGCCAGCAGCTTAGTACAGGGCTACTATGGCTACACCTTC. The encoded protein is CASSLVQGYYGYTF.

On this clonotype itself: This could be a read error, since a much larger clone is one nucleotide away. The V call is TRBV28, the J call TRBJ2-3; no definite D call. The length of the CDR3 is 13 residues. CDR1 is MDHEN, CDR2 SYDVKM, per germline. CDR3 nucleotide sequence: TGTGCCATCGGAAGGTCGGGCACAGATACGCGGTATTTT. This sequence encodes CAIGRSGTDTRYF.

This clonotype was seen repeatedly, ten times or more. The CDR3 protein is CASRGPPGGDGYTF. The CDR3, as DNA: TGTGCCAGCAGAGGCCCGCCAGGGGGTGATGGCTACACCTTC. The chain recombines TRBV12-3 or TRBV12-4 with TRBJ1-2, with 7 positions matching TRBD1. J gave up 6 bases and V 6 bases, and 10 bases lay outside the gene matches. This CDR3 has 14 residues.

This clonotype was observed at least ten times. The V call is TRBV6-2 or TRBV6-3, the J call TRBJ2-7, with 12 positions matching TRBD2. The germline CDR1 and CDR2 sequences are MNHEY and SVGEGT. Losses at the gene ends were 5 bases for V and 4 bases for J; bases not matched to a gene: 3. CDR3 size: 14 residues. The CDR3 spells CASSRGLAGYEQYF. CDR3 bases: TGTGCCAGCAGTCGAGGACTAGCGGGGTACGAGCAGTACTTC.

This sequence joins TRBV19 and TRBJ1-1; no definite D call. The CDR3 has 17 amino acids. The V end lost 6 bases, the J end lost 2 bases, and 22 bases lay between the germline ends. Germline CDR1 reads LNHDA; CDR2 reads SQIVND (reference sequence). Written as DNA, the CDR3 is TGTGCCAGTAGGGAAGGTAACGGCCTCAGCATTAACACTGAAGCTTTCTTT. Its protein product is CASREGNGLSINTEAFF.

On this clonotype: Mismatch with germline at one junction end may stem from a read error. The J gene is TRBJ2-5, the V gene TRBV28; the D is unclear. The CDR3 sequence is 12 residues long. Germline V gene data show CDR1 as MDHEN and CDR2 as SYDVKM. The CDR3 region has the DNA TGTGCCAGCAGTCTATTAGGAGAGACCCTGTACTTC. It translates to CASSLLGETLYF.

This sequence joins TRBV7-8 and TRBJ2-1; TRBD2 matches at 8 bases. In germline, CDR1 is SGHVS, CDR2 FQNEAQ. This CDR3 spans 15 amino acids. The ends lost 2 bases at V and 7 bases at J; junction bases unmatched: 7. CDR3 amino acids: CASSLLAGLNNEQFF. DNA of the CDR3: TGTGCCAGCAGCTTATTAGCGGGACTGAATAATGAGCAGTTCTTC.

The CDR3, as DNA: TGTGCCTGGAGTCCCCGACAGCAAGAGGGTGAAAAACTGTTTTTT. It translates to CAWSPRQQEGEKLFF. This chain joins TRBV30 and TRBJ1-4; tentatively, D is TRBD1 (5 bases). Germline CDR1 is GTSNPN and CDR2 is SVGIG (reference sequence). CDR3 length: 15 amino acids. The V gene lost 2 bases and the J gene lost 7 bases, with 17 bases spanning the gap.

This clonotype was counted a few times. The CDR3 is CASSLTSAARETQYF. CDR3 sequence (DNA): TGTGCCAGCAGCTTAACCAGCGCAGCCAGGGAGACCCAGTACTTC. The rearrangement links TRBV7-3 to TRBJ2-5, with D hard to call. This CDR3 spans 15 amino acids. CDR1 and CDR2 from the germline V gene are SGHTA and FQGTGA. Trimming took 0 bases from V and 5 from J, leaving 13 bases between them. Filled out from reference TRBV7-3 and TRBJ2-5, the complete variable domain reads GAGVSQTPSNKVTEKGKYVELRCDPISGHTALYWYRQSLGQGPEFLIYFQGTGAADDSGLPNDRFFAVRPEGSVSTLKIQRTERGDSAVYLCASSLTSAARETQYFGPGTRLLVL.

This chain joins TRBV20-1 and TRBJ1-1; D remains unclear. CDR1 and CDR2 from the germline V gene are DFQATT and SNEGSKA (reference sequence). CDR3 length: 14 amino acids. The V end was cut by 1 base, the J end by 1 base, with 10 bases between. The CDR3 coding sequence is TGCAGTGCTAGAGGCAGCTCAGGGAACACTGAAGCTTTCTTT. Protein: CSARGSSGNTEAFF.

This clonotype was counted a few times. The rearrangement joins TRBV19 to TRBJ2-2, with a tentative D call TRBD1 (6 bases). CDR3 size: 15 residues. The V end lost 3 bases, the J end lost 8 bases, and 16 bases lay between the germline ends. Per the germline V gene, CDR1 is LNHDA and CDR2 is SQIVND (reference sequence). The CDR3 loop reads CASSILAGVKGELFF. CDR3 nucleotide sequence: TGTGCCAGTAGTATCCTGGCAGGGGTGAAGGGGGAGCTGTTTTTT.

The V gene is TRBV5-1, the J gene TRBJ2-5, with TRBD1 matching over 7 bases. CDR1 and CDR2 (germline): SGHRS, YFSETQ. J gave up 2 bases and V 4 bases, and 5 bases lay outside the gene matches. The CDR3 sequence is 14 residues long. For the CDR3, the DNA is TGCGCCAGCAGCCTGGGACAGCAACAAGAGACCCAGTACTTC. Amino acid sequence: CASSLGQQQETQYF.

V and J are TRBV5-1 and TRBJ1-1, with TRBD1 matching over 7 bases. V gave up 4 bases and J gave up 0 bases; unmatched junction bases: 18. Germline V gives CDR1 SGHRS, CDR2 YFSETQ. CDR3 size: 19 residues. The CDR3 is CASSRMPGGTSTLNTEAFF. The CDR3 DNA is TGCGCCAGCAGCCGCATGCCAGGGGGTACATCAACGTTGAACACTGAAGCTTTCTTT.

This clonotype was seen only a few times. The chain employs TRBV6-2 or TRBV6-3 and TRBJ2-2; 8 bases line up with TRBD1. With 6 bases clipped from V and 4 bases from J, the junction kept 10 bases outside the gene matches. Germline V CDR1 and CDR2: MNHEY, SVGEGT. This CDR3 has 16 residues. CDR3 sequence: CASRTIRGQGTGELFF. The CDR3 coding sequence is TGTGCCAGCAGAACGATCAGGGGGCAAGGCACCGGGGAGCTGTTTTTT.